The present T cell receptor (beta chain) was sequenced within a study of identical twins. The CDR3 runs 15 residues. Trimming took off 7 bases at V and 0 bases at J, with 16 bases between the two ends. The germline CDR1 and CDR2 sequences are SQVTM and ANQGSEA. TCRdb reanalysed the 5' RACE reads using MiXCR and keeps one entry per CDR3 protein. The sample has 250,000 or so distinct CDR3 sequences, roughly 8.7% seen once. All of the donors were Caucasians in good health. This sample also appeared in a second study, on yellow fever vaccine responses in identical twins.

The receptor comes from a woman between 18 and 29 years old in good health. The sequencing sample was made of CD8+ T cells sorted from blood. V is TRBV29-1 and J is TRBJ2-4; D not certain. CDR3 amino acids: CSAQQRLLAKNIQYF. Written as DNA, the CDR3 is TGCAGCGCCCAACAGAGATTATTAGCCAAAAACATTCAGTACTTC.